This T cell receptor (beta chain) was sequenced for a study of cytomegalovirus exposure and HLA in healthy donors. Points from the study as a whole: Upon later analysis, TCR association rates were observed to vary by HLA locus, being highest for DRB1 and lowest for HLA-C.

V shed 0 bases and J 1 base; nucleotides not matched to a gene: 5. CDR1 is KGHSY, CDR2 FQNENV, per germline. The CDR3 sequence is 16 residues long. This clone came up once. The antigen is undetermined. Researchers ran the PCR with 60 Vbeta and 13 Jbeta primers. Measured with immunoSEQ multiplex PCR; TCRdb has only the in-frame clones, and not every one. The sample has about 180,000 clones; approximately 88% are singletons. The chain links TRBV16 to TRBJ1-1, with 7 positions matching TRBD1. The sequenced material came from PBMCs. The receptor was derived from a man aged 25 to 40 in good health and CMV-seronegative. Here the CDR3 reads CASSQSEAGGNTEAFF. The CDR3 DNA reads TGTGCCAGCAGCCAATCGGAGGCAGGGGGGAACACTGAAGCTTTCTTT. The full variable domain, in which reference TRBV16 and TRBJ1-1 provide the parts outside the CDR3, is GEEVAQTPKHLVRGEGQKAKLYCAPIKGHSYVFWYQQVLKNEFKFLISFQNENVFDETGMPKERFSAKCLPNSPCSLEIQATKLEDSAVYFCASSQSEAGGNTEAFFGQGTRLTVV.